Each of the 26 T cell receptor beta chains below was sequenced from the same sample in a study of beta chain features in type 1 diabetes. Every isolated RNA sample was fully reverse transcribed, so sequencing captured expressed TCRB transcripts. TCRdb's copy holds only in-frame clones and misses some; the assay was immunoSEQ multiplex PCR. This table has around 250,000 clones, roughly 70% appearing once. Input material: naive CD4+ T cells from blood. These receptor sequences come from a man aged 25 to 40 in good health.

V usage is TRBV9 and J usage is TRBJ2-1; D gene uncertain. In germline, CDR1 is SGDLS, CDR2 YYNGEE. The CDR3 extends over 13 amino acids. V gave up 0 bases and J gave up 3 bases, with 4 bases separating them. CDR3 sequence (DNA): TGTGCCAGCAGCGTAGTTGGCTACAATGAGCAGTTCTTC. Its protein is CASSVVGYNEQFF.

This chain links TRBV30 with TRBJ2-7, with a weak D call TRBD1 (5 bases). This CDR3 contains 12 residues. Per the germline V gene, CDR1 is GTSNPN and CDR2 is SVGIG (reference sequence). The germline V and J ends were trimmed by 2 bases and 3 bases, with 8 bases remaining between them. The CDR3 loop reads CAWSFQGYEQYF. For the CDR3, the DNA is TGTGCCTGGAGTTTCCAGGGCTACGAGCAGTACTTC.

In its sample, this clone was seen once. The chain combines TRBV15 with TRBJ1-1; 11 bases fit TRBD1. In germline, CDR1 is LNHNV, CDR2 YYDKDF (reference sequence). The CDR3 length is 17 residues. Trimming at V came to 0 bases and at J to 2 bases, leaving 5 bases not matched to a gene. In nucleotides, the CDR3 is TGTGCCACCAGCAGAGATCGCGGGACAGGGGGAAACACTGAAGCTTTCTTT. This gives the protein CATSRDRGTGGNTEAFF.

This clone has just a few counts. The V call is TRBV15, the J call TRBJ2-3, with D possibly being TRBD1 (6 bases). Germline V CDR1 and CDR2: LNHNV, YYDKDF (reference sequence). Trimming removed 2 bases from V and 6 bases from J, with 15 bases in between. This CDR3 has 15 amino acids. CDR3 amino acids: CATSRTSGVEDTQYF. DNA of the CDR3: TGTGCCACCAGCAGAACCTCAGGGGTAGAGGATACGCAGTATTTT.

V is TRBV15 and J is TRBJ2-1; 15 bases map to TRBD2. The J segment lost 4 bases and the V segment lost 2 bases, leaving 3 bases of the junction unmatched. The CDR3 is made up of 17 amino acids. The germline V gene has CDR1 LNHNV and CDR2 YYDKDF (reference sequence). CDR3: CATSRPGLAGGYNEQFF. CDR3 sequence (DNA): TGTGCCACCAGCAGACCCGGACTAGCGGGAGGGTACAATGAGCAGTTCTTC. Full variable domain (missing parts from reference TRBV15 and TRBJ2-1): DAMVIQNPRYQVTQFGKPVTLSCSQTLNHNVMYWYQQKSSQAPKLLFHYYDKDFNNEADTPDNFQSRRPNTSFCFLDIRSPGLGDTAMYLCATSRPGLAGGYNEQFFGPGTRLTVL.

The V gene is TRBV5-1, the J gene TRBJ2-3, with D perhaps TRBD1 (6 bases). Germline-derived CDR1 and CDR2 are SGHRS and YFSETQ. The CDR3 sequence is 14 residues long. V was trimmed by 6 bases and J by 2 bases, leaving 13 bases between them. DNA for the CDR3: TGCGCCAGCAAGACAGGCGTACTCACAGATACGCAGTATTTT. It is translated as CASKTGVLTDTQYF. Based on the CDR3 plus reference TRBV5-1 and TRBJ2-3, the full variable domain is KAGVTQTPRYLIKTRGQQVTLSCSPISGHRSVSWYQQTPGQGLQFLFEYFSETQRNKGNFPGRFSGRQFSNSRSEMNVSTLELGDSALYLCASKTGVLTDTQYFGPGTRLTVL.

This clone was seen a single time. V usage is TRBV5-4 and J usage is TRBJ2-5; the D is unclear. V lost 2 bases and J 2 bases, leaving 10 bases between the germline ends. Per germline, CDR1 SGHNT and CDR2 YYREEE (reference sequence). This CDR3 has 14 residues. In nucleotides, the CDR3 is TGTGCCAGCAGCTTCCGGGCAGAGCAAGAGACCCAGTACTTC. It specifies CASSFRAEQETQYF.

Of note for this clone: Other DNA sequences in the same sample also yield this CDR3. The V gene is TRBV30, the J gene TRBJ2-7, with D tentatively TRBD1 (5 bases). Trimming took 1 base from V and 3 from J, leaving 7 bases between them. CDR1 is GTSNPN and CDR2 is SVGIG in the germline V gene (reference sequence). The CDR3 contains 12 residues. The CDR3 DNA is TGTGCCTGGAGTGATAGGGGCTACGAGCAGTACTTC. Its protein is CAWSDRGYEQYF. The entire variable domain, with the rest obtained from reference TRBV30 and TRBJ2-7, is as follows: SQTIHQWPATLVQPVGSPLSLECTVEGTSNPNLYWYRQAAGRGLQLLFYSVGIGQISSEVPQNLSASRPQDRQFILSSKKLLLSDSGFYLCAWSDRGYEQYFGPGTRLTVT.

The chain joins TRBV29-1 to TRBJ1-2; 8 bases are shared with TRBD1. The germline V gene has CDR1 SQVTM and CDR2 ANQGSEA. V dropped 7 bases and J dropped 3; count of bases not matched to a gene: 4. There are 12 residues in the CDR3. CDR3 DNA sequence: TGCAGCGGTAAGACAGGGGACTATGGCTACACCTTC. Translation: CSGKTGDYGYTF.

This chain links TRBV2 with TRBJ1-2; tentative D call: TRBD1 (5 bases). CDR1 is SNHLY, CDR2 FYNNEI, per germline. V was shortened by 6 bases and J by 2 bases, with 7 bases between the two germline ends. The CDR3 length is 12 residues. Here the CDR3 reads CASREGNYGYTF. CDR3 DNA sequence: TGTGCCAGCAGGGAGGGGAACTATGGCTACACCTTC.

V and J are TRBV7-2 and TRBJ1-1; D remains ambiguous. The CDR3 loop spans 11 amino acids. V was clipped by 2 bases and J by 6 bases, with 4 bases between them. CDR1 is SGHTA and CDR2 is FQGNSA in the germline V gene. The CDR3 protein is CASSLRSEAFF. The DNA of the CDR3 is TGTGCCAGCAGCTTAAGGTCTGAAGCTTTCTTT.

This clone was found a few times. Other DNA sequences from this sample encode an identical CDR3 as well. V usage is TRBV2 and J usage is TRBJ2-5, with no clear D. V gave up 4 bases and J gave up 5 bases, with 2 bases separating them. The CDR3 contains 10 residues. Per germline, CDR1 SNHLY and CDR2 FYNNEI. CDR3 bases: TGTGCCAGCAGTGTGGAGACCCAGTACTTC. Residues: CASSVETQYF.

This chain uses TRBV30 with TRBJ1-5, with 8 bases fitting TRBD1. The CDR3 has 14 residues. Germline V gives CDR1 GTSNPN, CDR2 SVGIG (reference sequence). V gave up 4 bases and J gave up 1 base; unmatched junction bases: 3. This chain's CDR3 is CAWTGQGSNQPQHF. The CDR3 DNA reads as TGTGCCTGGACCGGACAGGGAAGCAATCAGCCCCAGCATTTT. Based on the CDR3 plus reference TRBV30 and TRBJ1-5, the full variable domain is SQTIHQWPATLVQPVGSPLSLECTVEGTSNPNLYWYRQAAGRGLQLLFYSVGIGQISSEVPQNLSASRPQDRQFILSSKKLLLSDSGFYLCAWTGQGSNQPQHFGDGTRLSIL.

The chain employs TRBV25-1 and TRBJ2-5; D gene uncertain. Germline CDR1 is MGHDK and CDR2 is SYGVNS. The CDR3 is 11 residues long. V lost 6 bases to trimming and J lost 7 bases, with 9 bases between them. This CDR3 is CASRAKGTQYF. CDR3 bases: TGTGCCAGCAGAGCGAAAGGGACCCAGTACTTC.

This clone came up a few times. V is TRBV9 and J is TRBJ2-5; D not certain. CDR3 length: 14 residues. Germline assignment: CDR1 SGDLS and CDR2 YYNGEE. V lost 0 bases and J 1 base, leaving 7 bases between the germline ends. CDR3: CASSVEPIQETQYF. The DNA for the CDR3 is TGTGCCAGCAGCGTAGAACCGATCCAAGAGACCCAGTACTTC.

This sequence joins TRBV30 and TRBJ2-2; D uncertain. Trimming shortened V by 5 bases and J by 2 bases, and 6 bases separated the two germline ends. The germline V gene has CDR1 GTSNPN and CDR2 SVGIG (reference sequence). The CDR3 extends over 12 amino acids. This CDR3 is CAWEHNTGELFF. In DNA form, the CDR3 reads TGTGCCTGGGAACACAACACCGGGGAGCTGTTTTTT.

CDR3 coding DNA: TGTGCCAGCAGCGCATCCCGGGACAGGCCTGACTCTGGGGCCAACGTCCTGACTTTC. This gives the protein CASSASRDRPDSGANVLTF. The chain combines TRBV9 with TRBJ2-6; 8 bases match TRBD1. In germline, CDR1 is SGDLS, CDR2 YYNGEE. This CDR3 has 19 amino acids. Losses at the gene ends were 3 bases for V and 0 bases for J; bases not matched to a gene: 11.

The chain links TRBV13 to TRBJ1-2; D not resolved. The CDR3 totals 13 residues. V gave up 2 bases and J gave up 6 bases, with 10 bases separating them. CDR1 is PRHDT, CDR2 FYEKMQ, per germline (reference sequence). The CDR3 DNA is TGTGCCAGCAGCTTATATGGGGAACATGGCTACACCTTC. It specifies CASSLYGEHGYTF.

The chain has TRBV29-1 and TRBJ2-7, with TRBD1 matching over 7 bases. Trimming cost V 3 bases and J 6 bases; bases outside gene matches: 11. The CDR3 is 14 amino acids. CDR1 and CDR2 from the germline V gene are SQVTM and ANQGSEA. The CDR3 here is CSVDGPGGSSEQYF. DNA for the CDR3: TGCAGCGTTGACGGGCCAGGGGGTTCCAGCGAGCAGTACTTC.

This rearrangement joins TRBV11-2 to TRBJ2-1; 10 positions match TRBD2. The CDR3 spans 13 residues. Germline lookup yields CDR1 SGHAT and CDR2 FQNNGV. V shed 1 base and J 10 bases; nucleotides not matched to a gene: 1. CDR3 sequence reads: CASSLGTSGEQFF. The CDR3 nucleotides are TGTGCCAGCAGCTTAGGGACTAGCGGCGAGCAGTTCTTC.

This clone appeared a few times. The chain links TRBV29-1 to TRBJ2-1, with 8 bases identical to TRBD1. The CDR3 spans 12 residues. V lost 4 bases and J lost 8; bases outside the gene matches: 4. Germline V gives CDR1 SQVTM, CDR2 ANQGSEA. DNA for the CDR3: TGCAGCGTTGTTCAGGGGGCTTATGAGCAGTTCTTC. Translating gives CSVVQGAYEQFF.

The rearrangement links TRBV7-2 to TRBJ2-7; perhaps TRBD2 as D (6 bases). This CDR3 is 16 amino acids long. Germline lookup yields CDR1 SGHTA and CDR2 FQGNSA. V lost 1 base and J lost 1, with 14 bases in between. CDR3 in DNA: TGTGCCAGCAGCTTAGAGATCTTAGGGAGGTCCTACGAGCAGTACTTC. It yields the protein CASSLEILGRSYEQYF.

To note about this clone: The same CDR3 can be traced to other DNA sequences in this sample. The chain has TRBV30 and TRBJ1-1; no firm D call. V dropped 3 bases and J dropped 2 bases, with 7 bases sitting between them. The germline CDR1 and CDR2 sequences are GTSNPN and SVGIG (reference sequence). This CDR3 comprises 12 residues. The CDR3 region has the DNA TGTGCCTGGAGCCCGGGCAACACTGAAGCTTTCTTT. Translated, it gives CAWSPGNTEAFF.

The rearrangement uses TRBV14 and TRBJ2-1, with D possibly TRBD1 on 6 matching bases. CDR1 and CDR2 (germline): SGHDN, FVKESK. CDR3 length: 19 amino acids. The germline V and J ends were trimmed by 4 bases and 6 bases, with 28 bases remaining between them. CDR3 coding DNA: TGTGCCAGCAGCCCCTATGGGGCGAGGGGACAAGGGTTTCCCAATGAGCAGTTCTTC. It encodes CASSPYGARGQGFPNEQFF.

The J gene is TRBJ2-6, the V gene TRBV21-1; TRBD1 is taken as the D call from the table, unchecked against the DNA. TRBV21-1 is described as a pseudogene. CDR3 size: 20 residues. The CDR3, as DNA: TGTGCCAGCAGCAAAACGAGCCCTCGGGACAGGATCTCTGGGGCCAACGTCCTGACTTTC. Its protein product is CASSKTSPRDRISGANVLTF.

This clone appeared a few times. The chain is built from TRBV19 and TRBJ1-5; 10 bases agree with TRBD1. In germline, CDR1 is LNHDA, CDR2 SQIVND (reference sequence). The CDR3 extends over 16 amino acids. The junction had 12 bases not matched to a gene; V was cut back by 9 bases and J by 4 bases. The CDR3 DNA is TGTGCCAGCCGGCCGGGTGACAGGGGGCGAAATCAGCCCCAGCATTTT. Protein product: CASRPGDRGRNQPQHF.